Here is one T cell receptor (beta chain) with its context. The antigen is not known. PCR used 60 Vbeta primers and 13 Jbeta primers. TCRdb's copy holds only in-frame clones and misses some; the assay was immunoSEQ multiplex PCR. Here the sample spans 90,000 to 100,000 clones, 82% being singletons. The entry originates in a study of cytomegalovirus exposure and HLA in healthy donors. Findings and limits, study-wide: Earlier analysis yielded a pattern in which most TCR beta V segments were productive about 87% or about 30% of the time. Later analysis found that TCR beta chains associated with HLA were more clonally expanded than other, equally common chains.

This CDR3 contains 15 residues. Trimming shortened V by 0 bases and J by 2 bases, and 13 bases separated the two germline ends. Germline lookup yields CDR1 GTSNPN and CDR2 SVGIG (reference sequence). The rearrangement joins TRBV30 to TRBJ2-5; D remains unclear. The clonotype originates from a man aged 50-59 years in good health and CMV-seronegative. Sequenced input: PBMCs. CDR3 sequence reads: CAWSVGRRFQETQYF. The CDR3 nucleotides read TGTGCCTGGAGTGTAGGCCGCAGGTTTCAAGAGACCCAGTACTTC. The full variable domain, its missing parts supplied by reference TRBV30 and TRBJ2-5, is SQTIHQWPATLVQPVGSPLSLECTVEGTSNPNLYWYRQAAGRGLQLLFYSVGIGQISSEVPQNLSASRPQDRQFILSSKKLLLSDSGFYLCAWSVGRRFQETQYFGPGTRLLVL.